This TCR beta chain comes out of a study of blood T cells in healthy people across ages. Regarding the study as a whole: It was not known whether donors were CMV positive (a possible confounder of expanded clonotype changes).

Germline V gene lookup returns CDR1 SGHRS and CDR2 YFSETQ. With V trimmed by 4 bases and J by 7 bases, 10 bases remained unmatched. The CDR3 is 15 residues long. A second PCR, run for roughly 7 to 12 cycles, used a sample-barcoded 5' primer plus a J-beta primer mix. TCRdb used MiXCR to reprocess the 5' RACE reads, holding one entry per CDR3 protein. This table holds approximately 290,000 distinct CDR3 sequences, roughly 27% found once. This clonotype occurred many times. What it recognizes is unknown. Sequencing input: blood. This rearrangement joins TRBV5-1 to TRBJ2-1; TRBD1 matches at 8 bases. This clonotype originated in a woman in her 70s in good health. The CDR3 region is CASSPGQGVLNEQFF. Written as DNA, the CDR3 is TGCGCCAGCAGCCCCGGACAGGGAGTATTGAATGAGCAGTTCTTC.